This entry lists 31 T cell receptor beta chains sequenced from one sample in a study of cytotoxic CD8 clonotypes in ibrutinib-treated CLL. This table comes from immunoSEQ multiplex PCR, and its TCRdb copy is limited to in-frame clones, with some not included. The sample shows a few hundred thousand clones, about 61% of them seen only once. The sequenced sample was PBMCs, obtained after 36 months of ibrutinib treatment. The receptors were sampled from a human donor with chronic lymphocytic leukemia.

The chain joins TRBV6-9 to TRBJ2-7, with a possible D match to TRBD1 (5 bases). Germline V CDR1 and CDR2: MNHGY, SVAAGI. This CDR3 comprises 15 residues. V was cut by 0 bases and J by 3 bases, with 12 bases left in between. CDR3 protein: CASSYSPPDSYEQYF. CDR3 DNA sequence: TGTGCCAGCAGTTATTCTCCGCCCGACAGCTACGAGCAGTACTTC.

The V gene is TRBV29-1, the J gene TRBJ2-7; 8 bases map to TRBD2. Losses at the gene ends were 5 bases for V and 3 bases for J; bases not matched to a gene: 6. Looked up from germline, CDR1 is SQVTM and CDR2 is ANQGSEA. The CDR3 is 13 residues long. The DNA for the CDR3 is TGCAGCGTTTCCCGTGGGACTAGCTACGAGCAGTACTTC. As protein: CSVSRGTSYEQYF.

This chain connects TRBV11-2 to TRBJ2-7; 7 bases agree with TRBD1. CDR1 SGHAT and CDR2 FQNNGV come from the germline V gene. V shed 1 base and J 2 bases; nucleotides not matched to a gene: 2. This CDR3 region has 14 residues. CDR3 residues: CASSLGQGAYEQYF. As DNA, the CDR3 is TGTGCCAGCAGCTTAGGACAGGGCGCCTACGAGCAGTACTTC.

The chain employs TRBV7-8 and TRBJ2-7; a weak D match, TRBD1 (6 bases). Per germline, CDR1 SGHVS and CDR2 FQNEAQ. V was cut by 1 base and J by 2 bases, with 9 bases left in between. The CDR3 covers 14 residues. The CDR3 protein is CASSLGGGPYEQYF. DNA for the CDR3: TGTGCCAGCAGCTTAGGTGGGGGCCCCTACGAGCAGTACTTC.

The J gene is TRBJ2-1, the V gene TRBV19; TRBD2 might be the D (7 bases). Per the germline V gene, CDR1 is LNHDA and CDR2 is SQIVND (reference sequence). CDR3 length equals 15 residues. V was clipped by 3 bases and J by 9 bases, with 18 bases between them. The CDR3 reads CASSINAGALGEQFF. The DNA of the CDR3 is TGTGCCAGTAGTATTAATGCGGGGGCGCTCGGTGAGCAGTTCTTC.

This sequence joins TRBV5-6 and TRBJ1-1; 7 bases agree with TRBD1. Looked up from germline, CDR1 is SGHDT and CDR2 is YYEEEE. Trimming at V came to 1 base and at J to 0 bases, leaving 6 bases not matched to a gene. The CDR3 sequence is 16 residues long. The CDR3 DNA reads TGTGCCAGCAGCTTGAACTTAGGGACAGTGAACACTGAAGCTTTCTTT. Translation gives CASSLNLGTVNTEAFF.

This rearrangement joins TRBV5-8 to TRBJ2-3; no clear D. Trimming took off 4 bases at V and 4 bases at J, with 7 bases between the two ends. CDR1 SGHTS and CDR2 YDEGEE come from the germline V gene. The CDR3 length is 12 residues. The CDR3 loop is CASSPPPDTQYF. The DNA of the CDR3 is TGTGCCAGCAGCCCTCCCCCAGATACGCAGTATTTT.

CDR3 amino acids: CASSLVGSGNTIYF. CDR3 DNA sequence: TGTGCCAGCAGCTTGGTCGGCTCTGGAAACACCATATATTTT. The chain joins TRBV5-4 to TRBJ1-3, with unresolved D. CDR1 is SGHNT, CDR2 YYREEE, per germline (reference sequence). Trimming cost V 0 bases and J 0 bases, with 4 bases left between them. The CDR3 runs to 14 residues.

CDR3 loop: CASSQRRSRGRVDYGYTF. The CDR3 bases are TGCGCCAGCAGCCAACGCCGATCGAGGGGGCGTGTAGACTATGGCTACACCTTC. The chain is built from TRBV4-1 and TRBJ1-2; 7 bases agree with TRBD1. The CDR3 sequence is 18 residues long. J was trimmed by 3 bases and V by 2 bases; bases with no gene match: 15. Per the germline V gene, CDR1 is MGHRA and CDR2 is YSYEKL.

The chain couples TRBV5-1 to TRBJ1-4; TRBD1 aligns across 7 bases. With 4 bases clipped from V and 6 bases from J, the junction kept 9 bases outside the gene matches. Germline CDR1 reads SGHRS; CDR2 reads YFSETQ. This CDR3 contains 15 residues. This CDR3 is CASSPNRGGDEKLFF. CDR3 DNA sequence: TGCGCCAGCAGCCCCAACAGGGGCGGGGATGAAAAACTGTTTTTT.

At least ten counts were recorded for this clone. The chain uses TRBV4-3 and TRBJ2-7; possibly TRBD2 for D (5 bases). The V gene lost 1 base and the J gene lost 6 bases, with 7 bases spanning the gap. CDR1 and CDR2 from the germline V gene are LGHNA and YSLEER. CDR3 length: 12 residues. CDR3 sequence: CASSQAAGEQYF. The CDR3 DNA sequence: TGCGCCAGCAGCCAAGCGGCGGGCGAGCAGTACTTC.

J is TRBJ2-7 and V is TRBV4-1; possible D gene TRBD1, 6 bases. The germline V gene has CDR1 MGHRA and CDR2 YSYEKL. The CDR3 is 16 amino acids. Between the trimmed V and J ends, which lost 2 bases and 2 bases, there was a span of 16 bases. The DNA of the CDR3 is TGCGCCAGCAGCCAATATCCTAACAGGGTCACCTACGAGCAGTACTTC. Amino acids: CASSQYPNRVTYEQYF.

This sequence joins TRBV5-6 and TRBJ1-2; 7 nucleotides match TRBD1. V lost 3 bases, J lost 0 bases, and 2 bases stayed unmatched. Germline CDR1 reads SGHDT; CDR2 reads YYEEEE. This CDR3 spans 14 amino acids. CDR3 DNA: TGTGCCAGCAGCTACGGGACAGCTAACTATGGCTACACCTTC. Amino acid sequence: CASSYGTANYGYTF. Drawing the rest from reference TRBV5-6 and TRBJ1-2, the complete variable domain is DAGVTQSPTHLIKTRGQQVTLRCSPKSGHDTVSWYQQALGQGPQFIFQYYEEEERQRGNFPDRFSGHQFPNYSSELNVNALLLGDSALYLCASSYGTANYGYTFGSGTRLTVV.

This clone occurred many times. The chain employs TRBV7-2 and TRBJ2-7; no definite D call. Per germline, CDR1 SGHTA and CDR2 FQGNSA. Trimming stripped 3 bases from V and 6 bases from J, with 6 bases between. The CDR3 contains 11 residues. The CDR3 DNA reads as TGTGCCAGCAGCTTTAGTGGCGAGCAGTACTTC. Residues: CASSFSGEQYF.

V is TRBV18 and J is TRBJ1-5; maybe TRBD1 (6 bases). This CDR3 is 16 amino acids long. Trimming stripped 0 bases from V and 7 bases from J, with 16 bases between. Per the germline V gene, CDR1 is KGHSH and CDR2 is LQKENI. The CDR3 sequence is CASSPPGGARAQPQHF. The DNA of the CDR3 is TGTGCCAGCTCACCACCTGGGGGGGCTCGAGCGCAGCCCCAGCATTTT.

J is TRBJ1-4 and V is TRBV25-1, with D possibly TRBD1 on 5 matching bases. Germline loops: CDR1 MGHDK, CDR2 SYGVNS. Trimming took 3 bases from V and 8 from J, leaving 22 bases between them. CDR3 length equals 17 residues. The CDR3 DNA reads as TGTGCCAGCAGTGACTCTGGGACTCGTGGGGAAGGGGAAAAACTGTTTTTT. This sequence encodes CASSDSGTRGEGEKLFF. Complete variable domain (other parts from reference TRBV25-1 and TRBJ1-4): EADIYQTPRYLVIGTGKKITLECSQTMGHDKMYWYQQDPGMELHLIHYSYGVNSTEKGDLSSESTVSRIRTEHFPLTLESARPSHTSQYLCASSDSGTRGEGEKLFFGSGTQLSVL.

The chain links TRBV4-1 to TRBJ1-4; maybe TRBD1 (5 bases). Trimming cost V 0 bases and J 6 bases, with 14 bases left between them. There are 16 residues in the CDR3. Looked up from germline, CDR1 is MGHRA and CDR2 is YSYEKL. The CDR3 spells CASSQDRQGEDEKLFF. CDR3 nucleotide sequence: TGCGCCAGCAGCCAAGATCGTCAAGGGGAAGATGAAAAACTGTTTTTT.

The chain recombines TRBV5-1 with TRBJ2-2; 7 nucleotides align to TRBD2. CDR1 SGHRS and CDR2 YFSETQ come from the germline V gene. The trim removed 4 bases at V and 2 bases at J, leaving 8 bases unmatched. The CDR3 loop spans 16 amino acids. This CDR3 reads CASSRREVPNTGELFF. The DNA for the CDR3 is TGCGCCAGCAGCCGTCGGGAGGTACCCAACACCGGGGAGCTGTTTTTT.

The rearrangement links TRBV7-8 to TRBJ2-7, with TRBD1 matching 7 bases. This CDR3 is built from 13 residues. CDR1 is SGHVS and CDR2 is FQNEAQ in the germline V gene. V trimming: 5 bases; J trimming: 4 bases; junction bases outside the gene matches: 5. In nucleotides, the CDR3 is TGTGCCAGCAGCGAGGGACAGCGGTACGAGCAGTACTTC. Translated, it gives CASSEGQRYEQYF. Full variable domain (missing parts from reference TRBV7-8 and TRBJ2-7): GAGVSQSPRYKVAKRGQDVALRCDPISGHVSLFWYQQALGQGPEFLTYFQNEAQLDKSGLPSDRFFAERPEGSVSTLKIQRTQQEDSAVYLCASSEGQRYEQYFGPGTRLTVT.

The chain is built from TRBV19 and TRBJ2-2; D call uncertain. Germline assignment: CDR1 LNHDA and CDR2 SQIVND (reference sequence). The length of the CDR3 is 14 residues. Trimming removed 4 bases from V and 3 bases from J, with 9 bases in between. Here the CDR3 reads CASSRFVYTGELFF. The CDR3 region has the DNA TGTGCCAGTAGTAGATTCGTGTACACCGGGGAGCTGTTTTTT.

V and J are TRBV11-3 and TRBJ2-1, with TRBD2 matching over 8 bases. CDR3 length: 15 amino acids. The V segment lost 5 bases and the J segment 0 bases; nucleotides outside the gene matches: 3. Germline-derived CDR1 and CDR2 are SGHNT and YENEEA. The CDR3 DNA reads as TGTGCCAGCAGCCCCGGGGGGGCCTCCTACAATGAGCAGTTCTTC. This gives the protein CASSPGGASYNEQFF. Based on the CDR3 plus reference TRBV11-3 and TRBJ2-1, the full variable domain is EAGVVQSPRYKIIEKKQPVAFWCNPISGHNTLYWYLQNLGQGPELLIRYENEEAVDDSQLPKDRFSAERLKGVDSTLKIQPAELGDSAVYLCASSPGGASYNEQFFGPGTRLTVL.

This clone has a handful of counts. CDR3 in amino acids: CASSEVVRLEAFF. As DNA, the CDR3 is TGTGCCAGCAGCGAGGTGGTGCGCCTTGAAGCTTTCTTT. J is TRBJ1-1 and V is TRBV9; D gene ambiguous. This CDR3 comprises 13 residues. V gave up 3 bases and J gave up 7 bases, with 13 bases separating them. Looked up from germline, CDR1 is SGDLS and CDR2 is YYNGEE.

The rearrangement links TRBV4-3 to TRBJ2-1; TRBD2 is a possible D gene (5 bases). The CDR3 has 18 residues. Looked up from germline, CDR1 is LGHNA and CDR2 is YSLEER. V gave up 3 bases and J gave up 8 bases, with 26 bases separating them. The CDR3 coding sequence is TGCGCCAGCAGCCACCAGCACTCTACTAGAGCTGTTTTCGATGAGCAGTTCTTC. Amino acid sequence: CASSHQHSTRAVFDEQFF.

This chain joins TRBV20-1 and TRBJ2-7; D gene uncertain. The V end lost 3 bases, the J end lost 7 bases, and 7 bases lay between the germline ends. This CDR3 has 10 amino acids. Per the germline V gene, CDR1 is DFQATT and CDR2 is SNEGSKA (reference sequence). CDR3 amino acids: CSASIAEQYF. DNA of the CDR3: TGCAGTGCTAGCATCGCGGAGCAGTACTTC.

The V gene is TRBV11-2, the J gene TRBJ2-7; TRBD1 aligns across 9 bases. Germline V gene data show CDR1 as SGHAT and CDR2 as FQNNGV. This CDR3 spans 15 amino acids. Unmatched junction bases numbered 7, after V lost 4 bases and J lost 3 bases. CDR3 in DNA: TGTGCCAGCAGCTCCTCCGGGACAGGGATCTACGAGCAGTACTTC. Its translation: CASSSSGTGIYEQYF. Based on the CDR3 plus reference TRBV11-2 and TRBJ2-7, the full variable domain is EAGVAQSPRYKIIEKRQSVAFWCNPISGHATLYWYQQILGQGPKLLIQFQNNGVVDDSQLPKDRFSAERLKGVDSTLKIQPAKLEDSAVYLCASSSSGTGIYEQYFGPGTRLTVT.

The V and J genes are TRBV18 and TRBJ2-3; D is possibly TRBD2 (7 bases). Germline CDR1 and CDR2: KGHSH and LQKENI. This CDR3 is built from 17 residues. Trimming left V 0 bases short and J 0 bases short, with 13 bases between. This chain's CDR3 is CASSPPTGGISTDTQYF. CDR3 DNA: TGTGCCAGCTCACCACCGACGGGGGGCATTAGCACAGATACGCAGTATTTT. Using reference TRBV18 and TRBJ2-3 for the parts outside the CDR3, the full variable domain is NAGVMQNPRHLVRRRGQEARLRCSPMKGHSHVYWYRQLPEEGLKFMVYLQKENIIDESGMPKERFSAEFPKEGPSILRIQQVVRGDSAAYFCASSPPTGGISTDTQYFGPGTRLTVL.

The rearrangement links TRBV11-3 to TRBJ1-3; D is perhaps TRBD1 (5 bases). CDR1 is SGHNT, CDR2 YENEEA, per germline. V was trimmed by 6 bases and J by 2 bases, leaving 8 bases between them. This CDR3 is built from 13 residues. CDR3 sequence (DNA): TGTGCCAGCAGTCAGGGTACTGGAAACACCATATATTTT. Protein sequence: CASSQGTGNTIYF.

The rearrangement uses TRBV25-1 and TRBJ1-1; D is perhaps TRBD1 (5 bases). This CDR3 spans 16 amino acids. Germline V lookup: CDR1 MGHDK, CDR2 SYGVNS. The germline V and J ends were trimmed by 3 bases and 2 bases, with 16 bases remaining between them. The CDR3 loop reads CASSDISWGGNTEAFF. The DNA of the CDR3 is TGTGCCAGCAGTGACATCAGCTGGGGGGGTAACACTGAAGCTTTCTTT.

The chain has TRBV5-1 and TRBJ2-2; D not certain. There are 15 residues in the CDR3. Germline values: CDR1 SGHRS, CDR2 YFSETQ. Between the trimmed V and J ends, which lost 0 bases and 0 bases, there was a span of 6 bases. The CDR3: CASSLVNANTGELFF. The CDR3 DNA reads TGCGCCAGCAGCTTGGTTAATGCGAACACCGGGGAGCTGTTTTTT.

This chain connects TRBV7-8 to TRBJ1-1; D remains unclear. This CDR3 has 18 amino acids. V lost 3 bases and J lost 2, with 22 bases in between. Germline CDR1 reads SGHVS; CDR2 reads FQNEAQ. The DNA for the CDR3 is TGTGCCAGCAGCTTGGTGGGCGGGCGTTATGGGAGTAACACTGAAGCTTTCTTT. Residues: CASSLVGGRYGSNTEAFF.

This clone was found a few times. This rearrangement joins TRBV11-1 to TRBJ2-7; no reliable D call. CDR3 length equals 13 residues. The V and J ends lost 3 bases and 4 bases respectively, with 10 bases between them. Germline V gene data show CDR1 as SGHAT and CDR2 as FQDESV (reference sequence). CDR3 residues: CASSFSSKYEQYF. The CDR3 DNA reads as TGTGCCAGCAGCTTCAGTTCAAAGTACGAGCAGTACTTC. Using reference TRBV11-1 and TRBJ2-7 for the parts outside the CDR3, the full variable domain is EAEVAQSPRYKITEKSQAVAFWCDPISGHATLYWYRQILGQGPELLVQFQDESVVDDSQLPKDRFSAERLKGVDSTLKIQPAELGDSAMYLCASSFSSKYEQYFGPGTRLTVT.